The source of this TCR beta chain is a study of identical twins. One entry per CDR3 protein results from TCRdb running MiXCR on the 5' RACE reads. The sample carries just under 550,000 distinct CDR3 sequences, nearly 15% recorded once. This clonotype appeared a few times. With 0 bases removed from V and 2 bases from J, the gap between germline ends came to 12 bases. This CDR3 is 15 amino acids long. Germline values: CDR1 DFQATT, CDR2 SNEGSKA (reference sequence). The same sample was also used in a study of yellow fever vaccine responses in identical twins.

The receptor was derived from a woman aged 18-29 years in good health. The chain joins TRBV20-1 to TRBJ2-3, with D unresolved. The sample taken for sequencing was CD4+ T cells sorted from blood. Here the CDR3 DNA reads TGCAGTGCTAGAGATTTGGTACGGCTCACAGATACGCAGTATTTT. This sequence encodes CSARDLVRLTDTQYF.